This entry describes one T cell receptor (beta chain). Antigen: not known. The entry originates in a study of shared clonotypes between healthy human individuals. The assay was carried out at the deep level. Each PCR replicate from the sorted subsets contained 150 to 250 ng DNA, which is tens of thousands of T cell genomes. Sequenced by immunoSEQ multiplex PCR; TCRdb stores in-frame clones only, minus some. This table holds hundreds of thousands of clones, more than 70% found once. Study observations and caveats: Tissue TCR repertoires likely differ from these blood-only repertoires.

V was cut by 4 bases and J by 5 bases, with 6 bases left in between. Germline V gene data show CDR1 as SGHRS and CDR2 as YFSETQ. The CDR3 sequence is 12 residues long. This chain links TRBV5-1 with TRBJ2-2; D not certain. This receptor was identified in a woman in her 30s in good health. Sample: memory CD4+ T cells sorted from blood. As for subset: CD45RA-negative fraction. In DNA form, the CDR3 reads TGCGCCAGCAGCCACGGAACCGGGGAGCTGTTTTTT. Translated: CASSHGTGELFF. The full variable domain, completed using reference TRBV5-1 and TRBJ2-2, is KAGVTQTPRYLIKTRGQQVTLSCSPISGHRSVSWYQQTPGQGLQFLFEYFSETQRNKGNFPGRFSGRQFSNSRSEMNVSTLELGDSALYLCASSHGTGELFFGEGSRLTVL.